The 11 T cell receptor beta chains reported below all come from one sample, sequenced in a study of cytomegalovirus exposure and HLA in healthy donors (dated by TCRdb to about 2017). Libraries came from the immunoSEQ multiplex PCR assay. The multiplex PCR relied on a mix of 60 forward primers for TCR Vbeta segments and 13 reverse primers for TCR Jbeta segments. TCRdb obtained this table from immuneACCESS and retained in-frame rearrangements with V and J assigned. These tables miss some clones; where compared with another copy, unresolved V genes account for less than half of the shortfall, and the remainder is unexplained. The sample profile shows 150,000 to 200,000 clones; about four fifths of them were found once. Jointly, the top ten make up 8.5% of the sample. The sample taken for sequencing was PBMCs. These receptors were taken from a male donor in good health and CMV-seropositive.

This clone was detected many times. The chain uses TRBV5-1 and TRBJ2-3; 7 nucleotides agree with TRBD2. The CDR3 is made up of 16 amino acids. The trim removed 0 bases at V and 3 bases at J, leaving 7 bases unmatched. Germline lookup yields CDR1 SGHRS and CDR2 YFSETQ. The CDR3 DNA is TGCGCCAGCAGCTTGGATGCAGCACTAGCGACAGATACGCAGTATTTT. It yields the protein CASSLDAALATDTQYF.

The gene calls are TRBV4-1 and TRBJ1-2, with D possibly being TRBD1 (6 bases). Trimming removed 4 bases at V and 13 bases at J, with 22 bases between. Germline CDR1 is MGHRA and CDR2 is YSYEKL. The CDR3 totals 14 residues. The CDR3 region is CASSRGPRDTSVTF. The CDR3 DNA is TGCGCCAGCAGCCGGGGGCCCAGAGACACGTCCGTCACCTTC.

CDR3 in DNA: TGTGCCAGCAGTTACGATGGGACAGGGGCCTATGGCTACACCTTC. Translating it yields CASSYDGTGAYGYTF. V and J are TRBV6-5 and TRBJ1-2; 10 bases line up with TRBD1. The CDR3 is made up of 15 amino acids. V lost 2 bases and J lost 4; bases outside the gene matches: 4. Germline CDR1 and CDR2: MNHEY and SVGAGI.

The chain has TRBV10-3 and TRBJ2-7; 7 bases fit TRBD1. The ends lost 0 bases at V and 12 bases at J; junction bases unmatched: 8. The CDR3 is made up of 13 amino acids. Germline V CDR1 and CDR2: ENHRY, SYGVKD. In nucleotides, the CDR3 is TGTGCCATCAGTGAGTCAGCCGTGAGGGGGCCGTACTTC. It yields the protein CAISESAVRGPYF.

The V call is TRBV28, the J call TRBJ2-5; the match to TRBD1 covers 10 bases. Germline lookup yields CDR1 MDHEN and CDR2 SYDVKM. The V and J ends lost 5 bases and 0 bases, in that order; junction bases with no gene match: 3. The CDR3 has 15 amino acids. The CDR3 DNA reads as TGTGCCAGCAGTCTGGACAGGGGGAACCAAGAGACCCAGTACTTC. Protein product: CASSLDRGNQETQYF.

The chain employs TRBV13 and TRBJ2-1; 10 bases map to TRBD2. The junction had 6 bases not matched to a gene; V was cut back by 2 bases and J by 5 bases. The CDR3 contains 16 residues. Per germline, CDR1 PRHDT and CDR2 FYEKMQ (reference sequence). This chain's CDR3 is CASSLIGLADDNEQFF. In nucleotides, the CDR3 is TGTGCCAGCAGCTTAATTGGACTAGCGGACGACAATGAGCAGTTCTTC.

Comments on this clone: One end of the junction varies from germline; a read error may be responsible. This chain joins TRBV7-2 and TRBJ2-1; D gene unclear. The CDR3 runs to 11 residues. Per germline, CDR1 SGHTA and CDR2 FQGNSA. Here the CDR3 DNA reads TGTGCCAGCAGCTTCTACGATGAGCAGTTCTTC. Translation: CASSFYDEQFF.

The chain is built from TRBV19 and TRBJ1-5, with TRBD1 identical over 11 bases. Trimming cost V 5 bases and J 4 bases; bases outside gene matches: 4. The CDR3 loop spans 15 amino acids. Per germline, CDR1 LNHDA and CDR2 SQIVND (reference sequence). In DNA form, the CDR3 reads TGTGCCAGTAGTCTCCGGGACAGGGGGAATCAGCCCCAGCATTTT. This translates into CASSLRDRGNQPQHF.

Regarding this clone: At one end, the junction sequence differs from germline, possibly due to a read error. The gene calls are TRBV5-6 and TRBJ2-5, with D possibly TRBD1 on 8 matching bases. The CDR3 covers 16 residues. Germline V gene data show CDR1 as SGHDT and CDR2 as YYEEEE. The CDR3 protein is CASSLEGHRGGETQYF. For the CDR3, the DNA is TGTGCCAGCAGTTTGGAAGGGCACAGGGGGGGAGAGACCCAGTACTTC.

The CDR3: CASGEGTGVEQYF. The CDR3 DNA sequence: TGTGCCAGCGGGGAGGGGACAGGGGTCGAGCAGTACTTC. The V call is TRBV9, the J call TRBJ2-7, with TRBD1 matching 10 bases. The CDR3 contains 13 residues. V lost 7 bases to trimming and J lost 6 bases; unmatched junction nucleotides: 7. Germline loops: CDR1 SGDLS, CDR2 YYNGEE. Full variable domain (outside the CDR3, taken from reference TRBV9 and TRBJ2-7): DSGVTQTPKHLITATGQRVTLRCSPRSGDLSVYWYQQSLDQGLQFLIQYYNGEERAKGNILERFSAQQFPDLHSELNLSSLELGDSALYFCASGEGTGVEQYFGPGTRLTVT.

The gene calls are TRBV29-1 and TRBJ2-6; 7 bases align to TRBD1. V gave up 6 bases and J gave up 0 bases; unmatched junction bases: 11. The CDR3 has 17 residues. CDR1 and CDR2 from the germline V gene are SQVTM and ANQGSEA. This CDR3 is CSVITRDSHSGANVLTF. The CDR3, as DNA: TGCAGCGTAATTACCCGGGACAGCCACTCTGGGGCCAACGTCCTGACTTTC.